The rows below give T cell receptor beta chains drawn from one sample of a study of T-cell memory formation after mild COVID-19. Each CDR3 protein is one row after TCRdb ran MiXCR on the 5' RACE reads. The table records fewer than 350,000 distinct CDR3 sequences, 15% to 20% of them present only once. The sequenced sample consisted of PBMCs or a T cell subset sorted from them (not recorded which). The origin of the receptors is a young man who had mild COVID-19 (a few samples of this study predate the infection). Cell type and time point are not known. Both conserved end residues are part of each CDR3. A D gene is named only where the DNA matches it firmly.

d_gene: TRBD1
v_gene: TRBV7-9
CDR3aa: CASSFPGQGSYEQYF

d_gene: -
v_gene: TRBV5-5
CDR3aa: CASSLAEGGHLDTQYF

d_gene: -
v_gene: TRBV7-9
CDR3aa: CASSRNQDTQYF

d_gene: TRBD1
v_gene: TRBV3-1
CDR3aa: CASSQDRGTYEQYF

d_gene: -
v_gene: TRBV19
CDR3aa: CASSPLPGAGAEAFF

d_gene: TRBD1
v_gene: TRBV7-8
CDR3aa: CASSSGTGYEGYTF

d_gene: -
v_gene: TRBV15
CDR3aa: CATSRFKGNEQFF

d_gene: -
v_gene: TRBV12-3/TRBV12-4
CDR3aa: CASSGDFYSYEQYF

d_gene: TRBD1
v_gene: TRBV28
CDR3aa: CATRKTGLRNTGELFF

d_gene: -
v_gene: TRBV5-1
CDR3aa: CASRGEEADTQYF

d_gene: -
v_gene: TRBV6-6
CDR3aa: CASILPGGSGTEAFF

d_gene: TRBD2
v_gene: TRBV20-1
CDR3aa: CSAFLAGGSDTQYF

d_gene: -
v_gene: TRBV7-2
CDR3aa: CASRRVPNEKLFF

d_gene: TRBD2
v_gene: TRBV7-2
CDR3aa: CASSFVGPGLADYEQYF

d_gene: TRBD1
v_gene: TRBV24-1
CDR3aa: CATSDFGQGGRNEQFF

d_gene: TRBD1
v_gene: TRBV25-1
CDR3aa: CASSDHGDRAYEQYF

d_gene: -
v_gene: TRBV6-5
CDR3aa: CASSYSVGKASGANVLTF

d_gene: TRBD2
v_gene: TRBV7-2
CDR3aa: CASSFPGLAGIATDTQYF

d_gene: -
v_gene: TRBV5-1
CDR3aa: CASSVRVHKANEKLFF

d_gene: -
v_gene: TRBV4-3
CDR3aa: CASSQDTVTRETQYF

d_gene: TRBD2
v_gene: TRBV7-2
CDR3aa: CASSLVFSGGLSTDTQYF

d_gene: TRBD1
v_gene: TRBV28
CDR3aa: CASSLFPTGDLEAFF

d_gene: -
v_gene: TRBV29-1
CDR3aa: CSVLPGPPNYTF

d_gene: TRBD1
v_gene: TRBV10-3
CDR3aa: CAIRDPGTVQDTQYF

d_gene: -
v_gene: TRBV4-3
CDR3aa: CASSQVSGTGANVLTF

d_gene: -
v_gene: TRBV12-3/TRBV12-4
CDR3aa: CASTLGTQLNTEAFF

d_gene: -
v_gene: TRBV4-1
CDR3aa: CASSQPRQSGANVLTF

d_gene: -
v_gene: TRBV12-3/TRBV12-4
CDR3aa: CASSNTENEKLFF

d_gene: -
v_gene: TRBV5-1
CDR3aa: CASSLASTNPYEQYF

d_gene: -
v_gene: TRBV12-3/TRBV12-4
CDR3aa: CASSGNYTGELFF

d_gene: -
v_gene: TRBV6-6
CDR3aa: CASSSDTQYF

d_gene: TRBD2
v_gene: TRBV7-9
CDR3aa: CASSLALAGAYNEQFF

d_gene: -
v_gene: TRBV6-4
CDR3aa: CASRPDGSSYNEQFF

d_gene: -
v_gene: TRBV20-1
CDR3aa: CSAISEGAQYF

d_gene: TRBD2
v_gene: TRBV3-1
CDR3aa: CASSQGVAGPYNEQFF

d_gene: -
v_gene: TRBV12-3/TRBV12-4
CDR3aa: CASSFTRPGYTF

d_gene: TRBD1
v_gene: TRBV5-1
CDR3aa: CASSSRDRYTEAFF

d_gene: TRBD2
v_gene: TRBV19
CDR3aa: CASRAGGSTGELFF

d_gene: -
v_gene: TRBV6-5
CDR3aa: CASSRGVAVYNEQFF

d_gene: TRBD2
v_gene: TRBV10-3
CDR3aa: CAISQGLAGVQETQYF

d_gene: TRBD1
v_gene: TRBV2
CDR3aa: CARRQGFRNTEAFF

d_gene: -
v_gene: TRBV12-3/TRBV12-4
CDR3aa: CASSLQGIEQFF

d_gene: TRBD1
v_gene: TRBV12-3/TRBV12-4
CDR3aa: CASSSGGHTEAFF

d_gene: TRBD2
v_gene: TRBV6-2/TRBV6-3
CDR3aa: CASKQRGNGELFF

d_gene: TRBD2
v_gene: TRBV29-1
CDR3aa: CSVELAGGQETQYF

d_gene: TRBD2
v_gene: TRBV11-3
CDR3aa: CASSSGTSGRATDTQYF

d_gene: TRBD2
v_gene: TRBV20-1
CDR3aa: CSATTSGAPYEQYF

d_gene: -
v_gene: TRBV6-5
CDR3aa: CASQGSGNTIYF

d_gene: -
v_gene: TRBV9
CDR3aa: CASSGSWGGEQFF

d_gene: TRBD2
v_gene: TRBV7-7
CDR3aa: CASSLGLAGGYQETQYF

d_gene: TRBD2
v_gene: TRBV7-6
CDR3aa: CASSLARRGANNEQFF

d_gene: -
v_gene: TRBV7-9
CDR3aa: CASSSSRLAWGTDTQYF

d_gene: TRBD1
v_gene: TRBV6-5
CDR3aa: CASSRRDSLINTGELFF

d_gene: -
v_gene: TRBV12-3/TRBV12-4
CDR3aa: CASLTAGTLYGYTF

d_gene: -
v_gene: TRBV7-9
CDR3aa: CASSPRAQETQYF